Included here is one TCR beta chain sequence, with context. Its antigen remains unidentified. The data originate from a study of a mutant IDH1 vaccine in newly diagnosed glioma. About the study: Treated patients, about 60% male and about 38% female, averaged about 42 years of age. Study-wide results and limits: Pseudoprogression appeared unlinked to shifts in leading peripheral T cell clonotypes.

The assay was immunoSEQ multiplex PCR, and TCRdb's table has in-frame clones only and misses some. Among around 61,000 clones listed, less than 80% were seen once. Sample time point: week 47, end of study. A 20-mer mutant IDH1 peptide at 300 ug was injected subcutaneously with topical imiquimod. This receptor was identified in a man aged 45-60 years with glioma. The sample in question was PBMCs, obtained from a glioma patient whose treatment included an IDH1 peptide vaccine.

CDR3 DNA: TGTGCCAGCAGTTTACTAGGACAGGGACTAGCGGGGGGGGTAGACAATGAGCAGTTCTTC. Translation: CASSLLGQGLAGGVDNEQFF. The V and J genes are TRBV27 and TRBJ2-1; 16 bases align to TRBD2. J lost 5 bases, V lost 2 bases, and 12 bases had no gene match. The CDR3 loop spans 20 amino acids. Per the germline V gene, CDR1 is MNHEY and CDR2 is SMNVEV (reference sequence).